The subject of this entry is one T cell receptor beta chain. Its target antigen remains unknown. No much larger clone is present one base from it, and per-base qualities are unavailable. TCRbeta CDR3 regions were amplified from genomic DNA by means of the immunoSEQ Assay, a bias-controlled multiplex PCR. The paper's data handling went like this. The number of nucleated cells in each sample was estimated by amplification of reference gene primers within the assay. To quantify the absolute abundance of each unique TCRbeta CDR3 rearrangement, sequence reads were collapsed and filtered. For each sample, productive Simpson clonality was calculated by taking the square root of Simpson's diversity index across productive rearrangements. Entries here come from immuneACCESS through TCRdb and include only in-frame sequences with V and J called. Some clones fail to appear in such tables; in the studies checked, an unresolved V gene covers under half of the shortfall, and the cause of the remainder is unknown. For V, J and clone size, that table is used; D and trimming come from the DNA. Present in this sample are some 58,000 clones, 87% of which were seen just once. The top ten clones comprise approximately 3.9% of the sample.

The entry originates in a study of blood T cell repertoires in COVID-19 (dated by TCRdb to 2018 to 2020). Broadly, across the study: Samples from collaborators originated in the United States, Italy and Spain and spanned both the acute and convalescent phases of COVID-19. Deeply sampled blood TCRbeta repertoires from subjects exposed to, actively infected with, or recovered from COVID-19 were included in the dataset. The material from the prospective study consisted of cDNA or gDNA derived from T cells, B-cell-depleted T cells, or PBMCs. The repertoires were released in a freely available public database meant as a resource for research on the immune response to SARS-CoV-2. HLA class I and class II types, where available, came from metadata supplied by the sample provider rather than from assay-based typing. Nearly every sample came with metadata listing a de-identified subject ID, COVID-19 status, age in years and sex. The samples were drawn from the first 160 participants of the ongoing ImmuneRACE study and from 950 to 1,500 subjects provided by 6 global collaborators.

Sequences MNHEY (CDR1) and SVGEGT (CDR2) are obtained from the germline V gene. The CDR3 has 13 amino acids, counting the end cysteine and phenylalanine. Kept here is only the CDR3 DNA, which spans 39 bases and is read in frame from base 1. The trim is 2 bases for V and 4 bases for J, with a gap of 8 bases between the germline ends. Collaborating institutions collected whole blood in K2EDTA tubes following their own protocols. For TCRbeta analysis, collaborator samples were shipped as frozen whole blood, as isolated PBMCs, or as DNA extracted from either sample type. Overall results and qualifications from the work: The amount of clinical and demographic metadata varied by source and participant and was provided uncurated.

The sample was peripheral blood. The sequence was collected from a man aged 50-60 years with acute or convalescent COVID-19. The chain uses TRBV6-2 or TRBV6-3 and TRBJ1-2; a weak D assignment points to TRBD1 (6 bases agree). In nucleotide form, the sequence is TGTGCCAGCAGTTACACGGACAGCTATGGCTACACCTTC. It translates to CASSYTDSYGYTF.